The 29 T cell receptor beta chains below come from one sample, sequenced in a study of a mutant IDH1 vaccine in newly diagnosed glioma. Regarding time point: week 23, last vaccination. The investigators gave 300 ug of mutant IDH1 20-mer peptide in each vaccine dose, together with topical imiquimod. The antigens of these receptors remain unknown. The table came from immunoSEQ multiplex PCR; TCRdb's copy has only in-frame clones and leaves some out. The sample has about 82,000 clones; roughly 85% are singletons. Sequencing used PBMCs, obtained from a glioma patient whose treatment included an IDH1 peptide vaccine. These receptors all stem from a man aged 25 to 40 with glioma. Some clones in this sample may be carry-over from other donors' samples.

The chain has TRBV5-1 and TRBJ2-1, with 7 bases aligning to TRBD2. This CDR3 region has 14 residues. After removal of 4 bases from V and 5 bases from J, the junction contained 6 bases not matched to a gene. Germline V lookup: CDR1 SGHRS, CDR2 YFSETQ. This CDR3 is CASSRFTSDNEQFF. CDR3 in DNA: TGCGCCAGCAGCAGGTTTACTAGCGACAATGAGCAGTTCTTC.

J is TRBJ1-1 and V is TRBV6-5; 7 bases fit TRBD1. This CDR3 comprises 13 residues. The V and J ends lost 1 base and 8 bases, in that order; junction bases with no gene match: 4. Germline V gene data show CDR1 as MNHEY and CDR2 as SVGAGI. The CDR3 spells CASSYFRGLEAFF. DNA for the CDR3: TGTGCCAGCAGTTACTTTAGGGGGCTCGAAGCTTTCTTT.

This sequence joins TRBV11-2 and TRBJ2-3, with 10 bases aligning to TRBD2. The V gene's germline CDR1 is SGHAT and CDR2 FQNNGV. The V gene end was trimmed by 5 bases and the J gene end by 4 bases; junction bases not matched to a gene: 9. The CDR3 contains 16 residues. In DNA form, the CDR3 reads TGTGCCAGCAGCCCTTTAGCGGGGGGTACTCCAGATACGCAGTATTTT. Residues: CASSPLAGGTPDTQYF. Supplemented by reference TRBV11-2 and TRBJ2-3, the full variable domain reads EAGVAQSPRYKIIEKRQSVAFWCNPISGHATLYWYQQILGQGPKLLIQFQNNGVVDDSQLPKDRFSAERLKGVDSTLKIQPAKLEDSAVYLCASSPLAGGTPDTQYFGPGTRLTVL.

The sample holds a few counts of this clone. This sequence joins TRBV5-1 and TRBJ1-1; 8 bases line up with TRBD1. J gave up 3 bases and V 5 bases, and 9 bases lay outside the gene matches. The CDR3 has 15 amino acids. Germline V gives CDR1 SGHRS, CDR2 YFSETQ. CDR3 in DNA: TGCGCCAGCAGGACAGGGGACGGAGGCGACACTGAAGCTTTCTTT. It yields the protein CASRTGDGGDTEAFF.

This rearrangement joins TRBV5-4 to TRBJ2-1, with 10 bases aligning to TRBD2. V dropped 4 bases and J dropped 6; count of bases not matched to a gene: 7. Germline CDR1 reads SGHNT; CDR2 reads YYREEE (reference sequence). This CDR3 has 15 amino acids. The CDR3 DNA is TGTGCCAGCAGCCCGAAGCGGGAGGGTATCAATGAGCAGTTCTTC. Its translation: CASSPKREGINEQFF.

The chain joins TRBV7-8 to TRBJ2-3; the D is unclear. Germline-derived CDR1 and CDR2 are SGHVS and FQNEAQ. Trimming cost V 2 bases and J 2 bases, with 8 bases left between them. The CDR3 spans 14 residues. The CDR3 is CASSLTTTTDTQYF. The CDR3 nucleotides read TGTGCCAGCAGCTTAACTACTACCACAGATACGCAGTATTTT. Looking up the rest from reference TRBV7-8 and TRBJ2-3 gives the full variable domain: GAGVSQSPRYKVAKRGQDVALRCDPISGHVSLFWYQQALGQGPEFLTYFQNEAQLDKSGLPSDRFFAERPEGSVSTLKIQRTQQEDSAVYLCASSLTTTTDTQYFGPGTRLTVL.

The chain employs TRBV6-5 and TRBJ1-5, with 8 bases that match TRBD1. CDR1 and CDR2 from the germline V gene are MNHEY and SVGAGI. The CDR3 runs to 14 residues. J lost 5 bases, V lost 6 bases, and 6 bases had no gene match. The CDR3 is CASSRGQGDQPQHF. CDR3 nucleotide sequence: TGTGCCAGCAGCCGCGGACAGGGAGATCAGCCCCAGCATTTT.

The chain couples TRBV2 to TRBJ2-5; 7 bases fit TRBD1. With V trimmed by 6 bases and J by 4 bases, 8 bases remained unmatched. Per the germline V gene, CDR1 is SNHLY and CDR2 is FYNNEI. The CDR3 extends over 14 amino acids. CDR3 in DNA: TGTGCCAGCAGAATTCAAGGGGGCGTAGAGACCCAGTACTTC. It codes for CASRIQGGVETQYF.

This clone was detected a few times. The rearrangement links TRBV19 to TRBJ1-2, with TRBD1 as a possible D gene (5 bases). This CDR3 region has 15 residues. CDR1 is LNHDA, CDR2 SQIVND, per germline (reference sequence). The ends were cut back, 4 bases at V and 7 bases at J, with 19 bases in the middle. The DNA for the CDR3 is TGTGCCAGTAGTAAAGGGACTGCCCAGGAGATTGGCTACACCTTC. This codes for CASSKGTAQEIGYTF.

The CDR3 region is CASSGGQGRTNEQFF. CDR3 nucleotide sequence: TGTGCCAGCAGCGGGGGACAGGGTAGGACTAATGAGCAGTTCTTC. The chain has TRBV9 and TRBJ2-1, with 9 bases lining up with TRBD1. CDR1 is SGDLS and CDR2 is YYNGEE in the germline V gene. The V gene end was trimmed by 3 bases and the J gene end by 7 bases; junction bases not matched to a gene: 8. The CDR3 is made up of 15 amino acids.

The CDR3 sequence: CASSPAGQGDYGYTF. CDR3 sequence (DNA): TGTGCCAGCAGCCCGGCCGGACAGGGGGACTATGGCTACACCTTC. This chain connects TRBV7-7 to TRBJ1-2, with TRBD1 identical over 10 bases. Germline-derived CDR1 and CDR2 are SSHAT and FNYEAQ (reference sequence). CDR3 size: 15 residues. Trimming took 5 bases from V and 3 from J; bases not matched to a gene: 6. The full variable domain, its missing parts supplied by reference TRBV7-7 and TRBJ1-2, is GAGVSQSPRYKVTKRGQDVTLRCDPISSHATLYWYQQALGQGPEFLTYFNYEAQPDKSGLPSDRFSAERPEGSISTLTIQRTEQRDSAMYRCASSPAGQGDYGYTFGSGTRLTVV.

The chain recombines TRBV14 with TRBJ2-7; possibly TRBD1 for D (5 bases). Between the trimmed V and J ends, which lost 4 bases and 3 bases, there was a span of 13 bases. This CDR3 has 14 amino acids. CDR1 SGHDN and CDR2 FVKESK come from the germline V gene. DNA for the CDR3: TGTGCCAGCAGCCCGTATCGGCAGGGCTACGAGCAGTACTTC. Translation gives CASSPYRQGYEQYF.

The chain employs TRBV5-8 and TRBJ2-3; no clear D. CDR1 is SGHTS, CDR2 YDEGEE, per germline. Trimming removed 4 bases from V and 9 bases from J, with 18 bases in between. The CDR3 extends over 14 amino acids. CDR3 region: CASSSRARGGTQYF. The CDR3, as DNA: TGTGCCAGCAGCAGCCGCGCCCGTGGCGGAACGCAGTATTTT.

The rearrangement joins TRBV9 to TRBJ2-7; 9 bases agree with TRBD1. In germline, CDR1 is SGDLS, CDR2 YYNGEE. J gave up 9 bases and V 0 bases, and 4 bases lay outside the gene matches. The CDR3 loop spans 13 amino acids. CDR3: CASSVATGGVQYF. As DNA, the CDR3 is TGTGCCAGCAGCGTAGCAACAGGGGGCGTGCAGTACTTC.

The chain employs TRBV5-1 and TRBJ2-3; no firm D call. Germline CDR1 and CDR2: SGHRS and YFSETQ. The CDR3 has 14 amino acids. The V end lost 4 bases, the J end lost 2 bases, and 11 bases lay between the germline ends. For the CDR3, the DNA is TGCGCCAGCAGCCCCGGACGTTTCACAGATACGCAGTATTTT. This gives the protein CASSPGRFTDTQYF.

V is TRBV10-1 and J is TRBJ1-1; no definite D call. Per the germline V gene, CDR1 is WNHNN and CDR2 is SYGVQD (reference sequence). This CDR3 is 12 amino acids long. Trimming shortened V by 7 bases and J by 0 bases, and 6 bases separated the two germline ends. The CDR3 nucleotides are TGCGCCAGCAAGGGTATGAACACTGAAGCTTTCTTT. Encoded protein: CASKGMNTEAFF.

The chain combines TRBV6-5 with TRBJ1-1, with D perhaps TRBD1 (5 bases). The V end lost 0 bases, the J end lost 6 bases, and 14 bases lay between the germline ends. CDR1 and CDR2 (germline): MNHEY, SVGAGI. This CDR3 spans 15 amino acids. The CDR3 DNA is TGTGCCAGCAGTTACTCCTGGTCGAGGGGCGCTGAAGCTTTCTTT. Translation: CASSYSWSRGAEAFF.

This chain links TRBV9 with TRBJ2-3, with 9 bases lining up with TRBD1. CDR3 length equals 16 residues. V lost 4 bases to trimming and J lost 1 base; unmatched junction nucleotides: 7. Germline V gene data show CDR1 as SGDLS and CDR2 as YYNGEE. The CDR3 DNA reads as TGTGCCAGCAGCACCTCCCGGGACAGGGGCACAGATACGCAGTATTTT. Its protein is CASSTSRDRGTDTQYF.

CDR3 region: CASSPERGSMNTEAFF. CDR3 nucleotide sequence: TGCGCCAGCAGCCCAGAAAGGGGCTCGATGAACACTGAAGCTTTCTTT. V is TRBV5-1 and J is TRBJ1-1, with D possibly being TRBD1 (5 bases). Germline V gene lookup returns CDR1 SGHRS and CDR2 YFSETQ. The CDR3 is 16 residues long. V gave up 4 bases and J gave up 0 bases, with 16 bases separating them.

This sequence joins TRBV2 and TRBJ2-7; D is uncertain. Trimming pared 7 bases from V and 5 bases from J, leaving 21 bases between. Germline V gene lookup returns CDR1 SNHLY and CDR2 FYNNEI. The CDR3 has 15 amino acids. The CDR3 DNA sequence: TGTGCCAGCATTGTAGATCACTACCAGGCGGACGAGCAGTACTTC. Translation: CASIVDHYQADEQYF.

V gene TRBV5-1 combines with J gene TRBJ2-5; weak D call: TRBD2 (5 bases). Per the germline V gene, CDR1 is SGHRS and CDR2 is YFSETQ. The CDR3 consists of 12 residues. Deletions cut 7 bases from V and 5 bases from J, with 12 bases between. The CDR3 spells CASGGERETQYF. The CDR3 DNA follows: TGCGCCAGCGGAGGAGAGCGGGAGACCCAGTACTTC.

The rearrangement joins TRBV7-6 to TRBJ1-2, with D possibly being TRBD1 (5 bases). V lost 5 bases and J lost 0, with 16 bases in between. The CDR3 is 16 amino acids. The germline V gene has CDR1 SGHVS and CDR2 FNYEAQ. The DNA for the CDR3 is TGTGCCAGCAGCAATACTTGGGACGGACCTAACTATGGCTACACCTTC. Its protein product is CASSNTWDGPNYGYTF.

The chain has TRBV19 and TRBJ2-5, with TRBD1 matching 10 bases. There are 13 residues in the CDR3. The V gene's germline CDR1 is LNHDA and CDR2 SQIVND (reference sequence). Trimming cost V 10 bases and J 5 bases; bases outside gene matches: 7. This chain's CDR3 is CATEGTGAETQYF. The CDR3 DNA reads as TGTGCCACCGAGGGGACAGGGGCCGAGACCCAGTACTTC.

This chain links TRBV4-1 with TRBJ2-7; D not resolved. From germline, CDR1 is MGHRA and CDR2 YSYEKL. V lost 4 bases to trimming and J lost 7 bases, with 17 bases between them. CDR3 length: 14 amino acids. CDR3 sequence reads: CASSPLGAVGEQYF. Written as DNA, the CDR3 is TGCGCCAGCAGCCCCTTGGGCGCCGTGGGAGAGCAGTACTTC.

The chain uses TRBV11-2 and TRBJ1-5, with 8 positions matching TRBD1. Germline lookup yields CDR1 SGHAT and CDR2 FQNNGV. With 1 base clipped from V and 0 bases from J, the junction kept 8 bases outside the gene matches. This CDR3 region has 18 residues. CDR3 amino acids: CASSLARTGKGSNQPQHF. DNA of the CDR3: TGTGCCAGCAGCTTAGCTAGGACAGGGAAAGGTAGCAATCAGCCCCAGCATTTT.

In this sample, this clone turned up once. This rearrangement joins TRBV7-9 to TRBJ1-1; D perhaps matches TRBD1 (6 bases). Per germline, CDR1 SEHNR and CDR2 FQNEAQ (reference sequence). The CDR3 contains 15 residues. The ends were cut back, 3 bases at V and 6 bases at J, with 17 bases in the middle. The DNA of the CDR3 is TGTGCCAGCAGCTTTTCTGGGGGGCCGTTATCTGAAGCTTTCTTT. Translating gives CASSFSGGPLSEAFF.

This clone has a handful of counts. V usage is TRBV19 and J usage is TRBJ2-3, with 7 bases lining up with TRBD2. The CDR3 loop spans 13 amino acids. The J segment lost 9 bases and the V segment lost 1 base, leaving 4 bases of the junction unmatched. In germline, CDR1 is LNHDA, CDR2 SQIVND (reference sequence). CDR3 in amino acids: CASSIVEGGTQYF. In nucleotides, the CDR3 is TGTGCCAGTAGTATAGTGGAGGGAGGGACGCAGTATTTT.

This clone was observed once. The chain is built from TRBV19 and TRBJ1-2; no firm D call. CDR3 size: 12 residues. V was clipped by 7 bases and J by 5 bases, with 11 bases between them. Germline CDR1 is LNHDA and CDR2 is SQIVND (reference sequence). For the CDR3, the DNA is TGTGCCAGTACTGGGCAGACGTATGGCTACACCTTC. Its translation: CASTGQTYGYTF. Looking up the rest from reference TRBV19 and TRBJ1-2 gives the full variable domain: DGGITQSPKYLFRKEGQNVTLSCEQNLNHDAMYWYRQDPGQGLRLIYYSQIVNDFQKGDIAEGYSVSREKKESFPLTVTSAQKNPTAFYLCASTGQTYGYTFGSGTRLTVV.

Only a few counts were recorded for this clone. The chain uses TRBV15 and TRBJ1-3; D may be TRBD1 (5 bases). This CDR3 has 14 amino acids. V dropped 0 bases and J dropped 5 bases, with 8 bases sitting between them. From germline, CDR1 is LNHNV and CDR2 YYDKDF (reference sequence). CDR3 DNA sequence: TGTGCCACCAGCAGAGAGTCAGGGAGAAACACCATATATTTT. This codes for CATSRESGRNTIYF.